This T cell receptor (beta chain) was captured in a study of T cell clonotyping in hematopoietic cell transplantation. The study's findings and limits: After transplant, recipient diversity fell while pathologically expanded clonotypes grew through day 180.

Samples: about 28 days before transplant, then days 30, 100 and 180 after. Generated by immunoSEQ multiplex PCR, the TCRdb table keeps only in-frame clones and is missing some. The repertoire holds some 15,000 clones, with around 60% as singletons. Germline CDR1 SGHVS, CDR2 FQNEAQ. The V gene end was trimmed by 5 bases and the J gene end by 3 bases; junction bases not matched to a gene: 12. The CDR3 is made up of 16 amino acids. As regards this clone: The antigen is not known.

This specimen was PBMCs, taken 30 days after allogeneic stem cell transplant. The receptor was derived from a male patient aged 50 to 59 who had an allogeneic stem cell transplant from an unrelated donor, so T cells may come from the graft donor. Some clones in this sample may be carry-over from other donors' samples. The chain links TRBV7-8 to TRBJ2-7; 8 bases align to TRBD2. Written as DNA, the CDR3 is TGTGCCAGCAGCCAGGTCCTAGCGGGCCGGATCTACGAGCAGTACTTC. Amino acid sequence: CASSQVLAGRIYEQYF. The full variable domain, with the rest looked up from reference TRBV7-8 and TRBJ2-7, is GAGVSQSPRYKVAKRGQDVALRCDPISGHVSLFWYQQALGQGPEFLTYFQNEAQLDKSGLPSDRFFAERPEGSVSTLKIQRTQQEDSAVYLCASSQVLAGRIYEQYFGPGTRLTVT.